The source of this TCR beta chain is a study of T cell repertoires in cytomegalovirus infection. Study in general: Epitope selection comprised recently identified HLA-C-restricted CMV epitopes and well-studied HLA-B-restricted CMV epitopes.

Study-level results: The ex vivo response showed dominance by HLA-C-restricted CMV-specific TCR beta clonotypes.

The CDR3 is 15 residues long. Trimming removed 6 bases from V and 4 bases from J, with 15 bases in between. CDR1 MNHEY and CDR2 SMNVEV come from the germline V gene (reference sequence). A single record per CDR3 protein comes from TCRdb applying MiXCR to the reads. This sample carries hundreds of thousands of distinct CDR3 sequences, around 32% of them seen once, and the ten largest clones take about 20%. This clonotype was observed a handful of times. Antigen specificity is unknown. The rearrangement joins TRBV27 to TRBJ2-2; a possible D gene is TRBD1 (6 bases). The input for sequencing was cultured PBMCs, taken from culture after CMV antigen stimulation. The TCR sequence derives from a human donor in good health (CMV status not recorded). Some clones in this sample may be carry-over from other donors' samples. CDR3 nucleotides: TGTGCCAGCAGAGGGACACCCACCTCCACCGGGGAGCTGTTTTTT. Protein product: CASRGTPTSTGELFF.